This T cell receptor (beta chain) was profiled in a study of Tregs in tolerant kidney transplant recipients. Study-wide findings and caveats: Activated donor B cell expansion appeared to reveal the most relevant donor-specific TCRbeta repertoire. No direct test of biological reproducibility was done here. Validation in larger populations is needed because few patients were studied.

This clone was counted once. Its cognate antigen is unknown. The protocol was immunoSEQ multiplex PCR, while the TCRdb copy is restricted to in-frame clones and leaves out a portion. The sample consists of 90,000 to 150,000 clones, almost 95% of them appearing once. Thawed PBMCs were FACS-sorted into unstimulated CD4+CD25+CD127- regulatory T cells, CD4+CD25- non-regulatory cells, CD4 and CD8 cells. The germline V gene has CDR1 SGHAT and CDR2 FQNNGV. The CDR3 extends over 14 amino acids. Germline trimming cut 4 bases from V and 7 bases from J; bases unmatched to any gene: 9. The TCR sequence derives from a human donor in good health. Sequencing was carried out using CD4+ T cells from blood. The chain links TRBV11-2 to TRBJ1-2, with 7 nucleotides matching TRBD1. CDR3 sequence reads: CASSSTGIVGGYTF. The CDR3 DNA follows: TGTGCCAGCAGCTCGACAGGGATCGTTGGTGGCTACACCTTC.